A single T cell receptor (beta chain) is shown here with its context. These data come from a study of blood T cell repertoires in COVID-19. Whole-study context: The United States, Italy and Spain were the sources of the acute and convalescent COVID-19 samples.

Trimming cost V 6 bases and J 0 bases, with 18 bases left between them. CDR1 SQVTM and CDR2 ANQGSEA come from the germline V gene. CDR3 length: 16 residues. Here immunoSEQ multiplex PCR was the method, and the copy in TCRdb shows in-frame clones only, minus some. The sample yields about 170,000 clones, approximately 86% seen once. Sequenced: peripheral blood. The chain uses TRBV29-1 and TRBJ2-1; possible D gene TRBD2, 5 bases. This sequence was found in a woman older than 75 with active or convalescent COVID-19. The CDR3 spells CSVVPGTGSSYNEQFF. The CDR3 DNA reads TGCAGCGTAGTTCCGGGTACGGGGAGCTCCTACAATGAGCAGTTCTTC.